This T cell receptor (beta chain) was sequenced in a study of patients and donors after allogeneic stem cell transplantation. A single record per CDR3 protein comes from TCRdb applying MiXCR to the RT-PCR reads. The profile shows some 87,000 distinct CDR3 sequences, roughly 50% of them singletons. This clonotype has a handful of counts. Germline V gives CDR1 MNHEY, CDR2 SVGEGT. V was cut by 2 bases and J by 7 bases, with 18 bases left in between. This CDR3 region has 16 residues. The clonotype comes from a human donor who was either an allogeneic HSCT recipient or a stem cell or donor lymphocyte infusion donor (not recorded which). It is not recorded whose cells these are; they may come from a transplant donor. What was sequenced was blood, either unsorted or a sorted T cell fraction (not recorded which). The chain combines TRBV6-2 or TRBV6-3 with TRBJ1-5, with D unclear. CDR3: CASSYHTSVKAQPQHF. CDR3 DNA sequence: TGTGCCAGCAGTTACCACACAAGCGTTAAGGCGCAGCCCCAGCATTTT.